These T cell receptor beta chains were read from a single sample in a study of T cell repertoires in cytomegalovirus infection. TCRdb re-called the reads through MiXCR, storing one row per CDR3 protein. This sample has some 400,000 distinct CDR3 sequences; approximately 31% occur once, and the top ten carry roughly an eighth. Sequenced: PBMCs. The source of these receptors is a human donor in good health (CMV status not recorded). Some clones in this sample may be carry-over from other donors' samples. Both conserved end residues are part of each CDR3. D genes are given only for firm matches. Not every row has a clone size; where given, it reads once, few, many or a size class.

v_gene: TRBV5-6
j_gene: TRBJ1-1
d_gene: NA
abundance: NA
CDR3aa: CASSFGTGAEAFF
CDR3nt: TGTGCCAGCAGCTTCGGAACCGGCGCTGAAGCTTTCTTT

v_gene: TRBV7-2
j_gene: TRBJ2-3
d_gene: NA
abundance: NA
CDR3aa: CASSLWGPGDTQYF
CDR3nt: TGTGCCAGCAGCTTATGGGGGCCGGGAGATACGCAGTATTTT

v_gene: TRBV27
j_gene: TRBJ2-7
d_gene: NA
abundance: NA
CDR3aa: CASSRGDQYEQYF
CDR3nt: TGTGCCAGCAGTCGAGGGGATCAATACGAGCAGTACTTC

v_gene: TRBV7-6
j_gene: TRBJ2-7
d_gene: NA
abundance: NA
CDR3aa: CASSPNPYEQYF
CDR3nt: TGTGCCAGCAGCCCTAACCCCTACGAGCAGTACTTC

v_gene: TRBV5-5
j_gene: TRBJ2-3
d_gene: NA
abundance: few
CDR3aa: CASSQVVGDTQYF
CDR3nt: TGTGCCAGCAGCCAAGTGGTCGGAGATACGCAGTATTTT

v_gene: TRBV19
j_gene: TRBJ1-5
d_gene: NA
abundance: once
CDR3aa: CASSILDSNQPQHF
CDR3nt: TGTGCCAGTAGTATTCTAGATAGCAATCAGCCCCAGCATTTT

v_gene: TRBV12-3/TRBV12-4
j_gene: TRBJ1-6
d_gene: NA
abundance: few
CDR3aa: CASSFYARNSPLHF
CDR3nt: TGTGCCAGCAGTTTTTATGCAAGGAATTCACCCCTCCACTTT

v_gene: TRBV12-3/TRBV12-4
j_gene: TRBJ2-1
d_gene: TRBD1
abundance: NA
CDR3aa: CASSLLTGAYNEQFF
CDR3nt: TGTGCCAGCAGTTTATTGACAGGGGCCTACAATGAGCAGTTCTTC

v_gene: TRBV6-8
j_gene: TRBJ2-1
d_gene: TRBD2
abundance: NA
CDR3aa: CAIKLAMNYNEQFF
CDR3nt: TGTGCCATTAAACTAGCGATGAACTACAATGAGCAGTTCTTC

v_gene: TRBV4-1
j_gene: TRBJ1-1
d_gene: NA
abundance: many
CDR3aa: CASSQRDRGRPNTEAFF
CDR3nt: TGCGCCAGCAGCCAAAGGGACCGGGGACGGCCAAACACTGAAGCTTTCTTT

v_gene: TRBV7-8
j_gene: TRBJ2-7
d_gene: NA
abundance: many
CDR3aa: CASSFPVAYEQYF
CDR3nt: TGTGCCAGCAGCTTCCCCGTCGCCTACGAGCAGTACTTC

v_gene: TRBV20-1
j_gene: TRBJ2-2
d_gene: TRBD1
abundance: NA
CDR3aa: CSADGQGTGELFF
CDR3nt: TGCAGTGCTGATGGACAGGGGACCGGGGAGCTGTTTTTT

v_gene: TRBV12-3/TRBV12-4
j_gene: TRBJ2-1
d_gene: NA
abundance: NA
CDR3aa: CASSSSTGPNEQFF
CDR3nt: TGTGCCAGCAGTTCCTCGACCGGTCCCAATGAGCAGTTCTTC

v_gene: TRBV12-3/TRBV12-4
j_gene: TRBJ1-6
d_gene: NA
abundance: NA
CDR3aa: CASSFSAYNSPLHF
CDR3nt: TGTGCCAGCAGTTTTTCGGCCTATAATTCACCCCTCCACTTT

v_gene: TRBV7-8
j_gene: TRBJ2-7
d_gene: NA
abundance: NA
CDR3aa: CASSLAVSRAEQYF
CDR3nt: TGTGCCAGCAGCTTAGCGGTATCCAGGGCCGAGCAGTACTTC

v_gene: TRBV7-9
j_gene: TRBJ1-4
d_gene: NA
abundance: few
CDR3aa: CASSLGYTTNEKLFF
CDR3nt: TGTGCCAGCAGCTTAGGCTATACAACTAATGAAAAACTGTTTTTT

v_gene: TRBV10-3
j_gene: TRBJ1-5
d_gene: NA
abundance: NA
CDR3aa: CAISGGGGCQPQHF
CDR3nt: TGTGCCATCAGTGGTGGGGGGGGCTGTCAGCCCCAGCATTTT

v_gene: TRBV7-9
j_gene: TRBJ1-5
d_gene: NA
abundance: NA
CDR3aa: CASSLSTGENQPQHF
CDR3nt: TGTGCCAGCAGCTTATCCACGGGGGAGAATCAGCCCCAGCATTTT

v_gene: TRBV7-2
j_gene: TRBJ2-1
d_gene: TRBD2
abundance: NA
CDR3aa: CASSFGGGFGNEQFF
CDR3nt: TGTGCCAGCAGTTTCGGCGGGGGGTTCGGGAATGAGCAGTTCTTC

v_gene: TRBV20-1
j_gene: TRBJ1-5
d_gene: NA
abundance: NA
CDR3aa: CSADSSYSNQPQHF
CDR3nt: TGCAGTGCAGACAGTTCCTATAGCAATCAGCCCCAGCATTTT

v_gene: TRBV28
j_gene: TRBJ2-5
d_gene: TRBD2
abundance: many
CDR3aa: CASSSAGEETQYF
CDR3nt: TGTGCCAGCAGTTCCGCGGGGGAAGAGACCCAGTACTTC

v_gene: TRBV29-1
j_gene: TRBJ2-7
d_gene: TRBD1
abundance: NA
CDR3aa: CSVESPTGANYEQYF
CDR3nt: TGCAGCGTTGAAAGTCCGACAGGGGCGAATTACGAGCAGTACTTC

v_gene: TRBV7-9
j_gene: TRBJ1-1
d_gene: NA
abundance: NA
CDR3aa: CASSLASTTEAFF
CDR3nt: TGTGCCAGCAGCTTAGCAAGTACAACTGAAGCTTTCTTT

v_gene: TRBV5-1
j_gene: TRBJ2-1
d_gene: NA
abundance: NA
CDR3aa: CASSLDVVINEQFF
CDR3nt: TGCGCCAGCAGCTTGGATGTGGTTATCAATGAGCAGTTCTTC

v_gene: TRBV4-2
j_gene: TRBJ2-6
d_gene: NA
abundance: few
CDR3aa: CASSQDWAGLKGANVLTF
CDR3nt: TGTGCCAGCAGCCAAGATTGGGCAGGGTTGAAGGGGGCCAACGTCCTGACTTTC

v_gene: TRBV12-3/TRBV12-4
j_gene: TRBJ2-3
d_gene: TRBD2
abundance: NA
CDR3aa: CASSLLTSGGTVASTDTQYF
CDR3nt: TGTGCCAGCAGTTTATTGACTAGCGGGGGAACTGTCGCTAGCACAGATACGCAGTATTTT

v_gene: TRBV6-2/TRBV6-3
j_gene: TRBJ2-3
d_gene: NA
abundance: NA
CDR3aa: CASTIRAGADTQYF
CDR3nt: TGTGCCAGCACCATAAGGGCTGGCGCCGATACGCAGTATTTT

v_gene: TRBV20-1
j_gene: TRBJ1-6
d_gene: NA
abundance: NA
CDR3aa: CSAKRGSSYNSPLHF
CDR3nt: TGCAGTGCTAAAAGGGGGAGCTCCTATAATTCACCCCTCCACTTT

v_gene: TRBV12-3/TRBV12-4
j_gene: TRBJ1-2
d_gene: NA
abundance: few
CDR3aa: CASGTGYGYTF
CDR3nt: TGTGCCAGCGGGACGGGCTATGGCTACACCTTC

v_gene: TRBV6-2/TRBV6-3
j_gene: TRBJ2-2
d_gene: NA
abundance: NA
CDR3aa: CASSPHTPENTGELFF
CDR3nt: TGTGCCAGCAGTCCCCACACCCCCGAAAACACCGGGGAGCTGTTTTTT

v_gene: TRBV4-3
j_gene: TRBJ2-1
d_gene: TRBD2
abundance: NA
CDR3aa: CASSPVGGSYNEQFF
CDR3nt: TGCGCCAGCAGCCCGGTGGGGGGGTCCTACAATGAGCAGTTCTTC

v_gene: TRBV7-8
j_gene: TRBJ1-5
d_gene: TRBD1
abundance: many
CDR3aa: CASSLGGGDQPQHF
CDR3nt: TGTGCCAGCAGCTTAGGAGGGGGCGATCAGCCCCAGCATTTT

v_gene: TRBV5-1
j_gene: TRBJ2-1
d_gene: NA
abundance: few
CDR3aa: CASSLDGRGSGEQFF
CDR3nt: TGCGCCAGCAGCCTGGACGGCAGGGGAAGTGGTGAGCAGTTCTTC

v_gene: TRBV28
j_gene: TRBJ2-1
d_gene: NA
abundance: few
CDR3aa: CASSLSGVYEQFF
CDR3nt: TGTGCCAGCAGTTTGTCGGGGGTCTATGAGCAGTTCTTC

v_gene: TRBV20-1
j_gene: TRBJ2-3
d_gene: TRBD2
abundance: NA
CDR3aa: CSATLAGGRTDTQYF
CDR3nt: TGCAGTGCTACACTAGCGGGGGGGCGGACAGATACGCAGTATTTT

v_gene: TRBV7-8
j_gene: TRBJ1-6
d_gene: NA
abundance: many
CDR3aa: CASSTQDRYNSPLHF
CDR3nt: TGTGCCAGCAGCACGCAGGACCGATACAATTCACCCCTCCACTTT

v_gene: TRBV4-1
j_gene: TRBJ1-6
d_gene: TRBD1
abundance: few
CDR3aa: CASSQARDRGDSPLHF
CDR3nt: TGCGCCAGCAGCCAAGCTAGGGACAGGGGAGATTCACCCCTCCACTTT

v_gene: TRBV15
j_gene: TRBJ2-6
d_gene: NA
abundance: NA
CDR3aa: CATSRSGYSRFGANVLTF
CDR3nt: TGTGCCACCAGCAGAAGCGGGTACAGCCGCTTTGGGGCCAACGTCCTGACTTTC

v_gene: TRBV7-7
j_gene: TRBJ2-1
d_gene: TRBD1
abundance: many
CDR3aa: CASSLGSTGGNNEQFF
CDR3nt: TGTGCCAGCAGCTTGGGGTCGACAGGGGGAAACAATGAGCAGTTCTTC

v_gene: TRBV2
j_gene: TRBJ1-1
d_gene: NA
abundance: few
CDR3aa: CASSRARVEGGTEAFF
CDR3nt: TGTGCCAGCAGTCGCGCCCGGGTCGAAGGGGGCACTGAAGCTTTCTTT

v_gene: TRBV5-1
j_gene: TRBJ2-5
d_gene: NA
abundance: few
CDR3aa: CASSLVFGMKETQYF
CDR3nt: TGCGCCAGCAGCTTAGTGTTCGGCATGAAAGAGACCCAGTACTTC

v_gene: TRBV7-2
j_gene: TRBJ2-1
d_gene: TRBD2
abundance: NA
CDR3aa: CASSLLGPLAGLNEQFF
CDR3nt: TGTGCCAGCAGCTTATTGGGTCCGTTAGCGGGCCTCAATGAGCAGTTCTTC

v_gene: TRBV7-6
j_gene: TRBJ1-6
d_gene: NA
abundance: few
CDR3aa: CASSSGEVNSPLHF
CDR3nt: TGTGCCAGCAGCTCGGGGGAAGTTAATTCACCCCTCCACTTT

v_gene: TRBV14
j_gene: TRBJ1-1
d_gene: NA
abundance: few
CDR3aa: CASSPHTLAEAFF
CDR3nt: TGTGCCAGCAGCCCCCACACTCTTGCTGAAGCTTTCTTT

v_gene: TRBV7-9
j_gene: TRBJ1-1
d_gene: NA
abundance: NA
CDR3aa: CASSLAPRGDTEAFF
CDR3nt: TGTGCCAGCAGCTTAGCGCCTAGGGGGGACACTGAAGCTTTCTTT

v_gene: TRBV7-7
j_gene: TRBJ2-5
d_gene: TRBD1
abundance: few
CDR3aa: CASSPGTGGEETQYF
CDR3nt: TGTGCTAGCAGCCCAGGGACAGGAGGGGAAGAGACCCAGTACTTC

v_gene: TRBV20-1
j_gene: TRBJ2-3
d_gene: TRBD2
abundance: few
CDR3aa: CSARAWGGDTQYF
CDR3nt: TGCAGTGCTAGGGCCTGGGGGGGGGATACGCAGTATTTT

v_gene: TRBV6-1
j_gene: TRBJ1-6
d_gene: NA
abundance: NA
CDR3aa: CASSDGSIYNSPLHF
CDR3nt: TGTGCCAGCAGTGATGGCAGCATCTATAATTCACCCCTCCACTTT

v_gene: TRBV7-2
j_gene: TRBJ1-5
d_gene: NA
abundance: many
CDR3aa: CASSGTPGRASNQPQHF
CDR3nt: TGTGCCAGCAGCGGGACTCCCGGGAGAGCTAGCAATCAGCCCCAGCATTTT

v_gene: TRBV11-2
j_gene: TRBJ2-1
d_gene: NA
abundance: few
CDR3aa: CASSPNTNNEQFF
CDR3nt: TGTGCCAGCAGCCCGAACACAAACAATGAGCAGTTCTTC

v_gene: TRBV20-1
j_gene: TRBJ1-4
d_gene: NA
abundance: NA
CDR3aa: CSARFEKLFF
CDR3nt: TGCAGTGCTAGATTTGAAAAACTGTTTTTT

v_gene: TRBV7-8
j_gene: TRBJ2-7
d_gene: NA
abundance: NA
CDR3aa: CASISAGTGLGDQYF
CDR3nt: TGTGCCAGCATCTCAGCAGGCACAGGGCTGGGAGATCAGTACTTC

v_gene: TRBV28
j_gene: TRBJ2-4
d_gene: NA
abundance: many
CDR3aa: CASSFRLGMAKNIQYF
CDR3nt: TGTGCCAGCAGTTTTAGGTTAGGGATGGCCAAAAACATTCAGTACTTC

v_gene: TRBV7-3
j_gene: TRBJ1-6
d_gene: TRBD1
abundance: few
CDR3aa: CASSGTGVSPLHF
CDR3nt: TGTGCCAGCAGCGGGACAGGGGTTTCACCCCTCCACTTT

v_gene: TRBV5-6
j_gene: TRBJ2-1
d_gene: NA
abundance: NA
CDR3aa: CASSSPRDYNEQFF
CDR3nt: TGTGCCAGCAGCTCGCCCCGGGACTACAATGAGCAGTTCTTC

v_gene: TRBV5-4
j_gene: TRBJ2-1
d_gene: TRBD1
abundance: NA
CDR3aa: CASSYLGPRTGFSNEQFF
CDR3nt: TGTGCCAGCAGCTATTTAGGCCCCCGGACAGGCTTTTCTAATGAGCAGTTCTTC

v_gene: TRBV2
j_gene: TRBJ2-2
d_gene: TRBD2
abundance: few
CDR3aa: CASSVLAGGPGELFF
CDR3nt: TGTGCCAGCAGTGTACTCGCGGGGGGCCCCGGGGAGCTGTTTTTT

v_gene: TRBV12-3/TRBV12-4
j_gene: TRBJ2-7
d_gene: NA
abundance: NA
CDR3aa: CASSFWGRSYEQYF
CDR3nt: TGTGCCAGCAGCTTTTGGGGCCGTTCCTACGAGCAGTACTTC

v_gene: TRBV2
j_gene: TRBJ2-7
d_gene: NA
abundance: NA
CDR3aa: CASSERSVVGEQYF
CDR3nt: TGTGCCAGCAGTGAAAGAAGCGTAGTTGGGGAGCAGTACTTC